The 19 T cell receptor beta chains below were found in one sample sequenced in a study of CD8+ T cells in alopecia areata. Following extraction, RNA underwent reverse transcription to cDNA, which served as the sequencing template. TCRdb keeps only in-frame clones here, not all; method: immunoSEQ multiplex PCR. The sample shows around 150,000 clones, around 60% of them seen only once. Treatment in this sample: oral pan-JAK inhibitor, 5-10 mg twice daily. The sample in question was CD4+ T cells sorted from blood, obtained at week 24, from a patient treated with tofacitinib. The receptors stem from a human donor with alopecia areata.

The rearrangement links TRBV7-2 to TRBJ1-1, with 7 bases matching TRBD1. V dropped 5 bases and J dropped 2; count of bases not matched to a gene: 8. Germline values: CDR1 SGHTA, CDR2 FQGNSA. The CDR3 contains 15 residues. The CDR3, as DNA: TGTGCCAGCAGCCCAGACAGGGCTTATAACACTGAAGCTTTCTTT. Its protein product is CASSPDRAYNTEAFF.

This sequence joins TRBV6-5 and TRBJ1-5, with D possibly matching TRBD1 (5 bases). Germline loops: CDR1 MNHEY, CDR2 SVGAGI. Trimming took off 2 bases at V and 9 bases at J, with 8 bases between the two ends. This CDR3 contains 12 residues. CDR3 in amino acids: CASSYRGGPQHF. The CDR3, as DNA: TGTGCCAGCAGTTACAGGGGTGGGCCCCAGCATTTT.

CDR3 DNA: TGTGCCTGGAGTTATAGACAGGGATTGAACACTGAAGCTTTCTTT. Translation gives CAWSYRQGLNTEAFF. The J gene is TRBJ1-1, the V gene TRBV30; 7 bases are shared with TRBD1. Trimming removed 2 bases from V and 0 bases from J; junction bases left unmatched: 6. CDR3 length equals 15 residues. CDR1 is GTSNPN and CDR2 is SVGIG in the germline V gene (reference sequence).

This clone appeared a single time. The J gene is TRBJ1-6, the V gene TRBV30; D remains unclear. Trimming removed 2 bases from V and 7 bases from J, with 9 bases in between. The CDR3 consists of 13 residues. Germline V lookup: CDR1 GTSNPN, CDR2 SVGIG (reference sequence). The DNA for the CDR3 is TGTGCCTGGAGTAATGCTCGGAATTCACCCCTCCACTTT. It yields the protein CAWSNARNSPLHF.

V gene TRBV5-4 combines with J gene TRBJ2-3; D tentatively reads TRBD1 or TRBD2 (6 bases each). Trimming pared 3 bases from V and 6 bases from J, leaving 23 bases between. Germline lookup yields CDR1 SGHNT and CDR2 YYREEE (reference sequence). The CDR3 has 17 amino acids. The CDR3 protein is CASSSIERGPAGDTQYF. DNA for the CDR3: TGTGCCAGCAGCTCCATTGAACGGGGGCCTGCGGGGGATACGCAGTATTTT.

This sequence joins TRBV2 and TRBJ1-6; D perhaps matches TRBD1 (5 bases). Germline CDR1 and CDR2: SNHLY and FYNNEI. This CDR3 contains 14 residues. Trimming shortened V by 7 bases and J by 7 bases, and 14 bases separated the two germline ends. The CDR3 DNA reads as TGTGCCAGCACGTGGGGAAGGGACAATTCACCCCTCCACTTT. Protein: CASTWGRDNSPLHF.

As concerns this clone: Other DNA sequences within the sample encode an identical CDR3. The genes are TRBV29-1 and TRBJ2-3, with 9 bases that match TRBD2. The V gene's germline CDR1 is SQVTM and CDR2 ANQGSEA. Unmatched junction bases numbered 0, after V lost 3 bases and J lost 2 bases. The CDR3 is 13 amino acids. CDR3 nucleotide sequence: TGCAGCGTTGAGGGACTAGCCACAGATACGCAGTATTTT. Its translation: CSVEGLATDTQYF.

This clone was recorded once. The chain uses TRBV11-2 and TRBJ2-1; no firm D call. This CDR3 is 12 amino acids long. With 3 bases removed from V and 9 bases from J, the gap between germline ends came to 9 bases. Germline CDR1 reads SGHAT; CDR2 reads FQNNGV. In DNA form, the CDR3 reads TGTGCCAGCAGCTTGAGGCCAGTTGAGCAGTTCTTC. As protein: CASSLRPVEQFF.

The sample holds a few counts of this clone. The same CDR3 also results from other DNA sequences found in this sample. The chain is built from TRBV9 and TRBJ1-6; D might be TRBD1 (5 bases). Germline-derived CDR1 and CDR2 are SGDLS and YYNGEE. V was shortened by 2 bases and J by 10 bases, with 13 bases between the two germline ends. The CDR3 consists of 14 residues. This CDR3 is CASSVGGGGSPLHF. The CDR3 nucleotides read TGTGCCAGCAGCGTCGGCGGGGGTGGATCACCCCTCCACTTT.

The CDR3 is CATSRGLAGSTGELFF. CDR3 DNA sequence: TGTGCCACCAGCAGAGGACTAGCGGGTTCCACCGGGGAGCTGTTTTTT. The chain recombines TRBV15 with TRBJ2-2; 10 bases fit TRBD2. V lost 1 base to trimming and J lost 4 bases; unmatched junction nucleotides: 3. The CDR3 loop spans 16 amino acids. Germline loops: CDR1 LNHNV, CDR2 YYDKDF (reference sequence).

This clone was counted only a few times. V is TRBV9 and J is TRBJ2-3; D is uncertain. Trimming stripped 1 base from V and 5 bases from J, with 8 bases between. Germline V CDR1 and CDR2: SGDLS, YYNGEE. The CDR3 covers 13 residues. In DNA, the CDR3 is TGTGCCAGCAGCGTAAGTACAGAAGATACGCAGTATTTT. It codes for CASSVSTEDTQYF.

The chain uses TRBV4-1 and TRBJ1-6; no clear D gene. The CDR3 runs to 14 residues. Trimming cost V 1 base and J 9 bases, with 10 bases left between them. CDR1 and CDR2 from the germline V gene are MGHRA and YSYEKL. This CDR3 is CASSQVPTGSPLHF. Written as DNA, the CDR3 is TGCGCCAGCAGCCAAGTTCCTACTGGTTCACCCCTCCACTTT.

The chain recombines TRBV14 with TRBJ2-3; the D is unclear. Looked up from germline, CDR1 is SGHDN and CDR2 is FVKESK. CDR3 length: 14 amino acids. Trimming removed 2 bases at V and 6 bases at J, with 12 bases between. The DNA of the CDR3 is TGTGCCAGCAGCCAACTACAGATCCGGGATACGCAGTATTTT. This translates into CASSQLQIRDTQYF.

The genes are TRBV5-6 and TRBJ2-4, with a possible D match to TRBD1 (6 bases). The CDR3 has 19 amino acids. The ends were cut back, 3 bases at V and 0 bases at J, with 22 bases in the middle. Germline-derived CDR1 and CDR2 are SGHDT and YYEEEE. The CDR3 reads CASSSGPRDGTLAKNIQYF. The CDR3 region has the DNA TGTGCCAGCAGCTCGGGGCCCCGTGACGGGACACTAGCCAAAAACATTCAGTACTTC.

This chain uses TRBV7-9 with TRBJ1-6; the D gene is possibly TRBD1 (5 bases). The CDR3 loop spans 13 amino acids. CDR1 and CDR2 (germline): SEHNR, FQNEAQ (reference sequence). V lost 5 bases, J lost 7 bases, and 9 bases lay in between. The CDR3 DNA reads TGTGCCAGCAGCCCATCAGGGAATTCACCCCTCCACTTT. It yields the protein CASSPSGNSPLHF.

The V and J genes are TRBV6-1 and TRBJ1-1; no firm D call. The CDR3 is 18 amino acids. The germline CDR1 and CDR2 sequences are MNHNS and SASEGT. V was cut by 3 bases and J by 5 bases, with 25 bases left in between. The CDR3 protein is CASSDQPTGPRKQTEAFF. DNA of the CDR3: TGTGCCAGCAGTGATCAACCTACCGGGCCCCGCAAGCAGACTGAAGCTTTCTTT.

This chain joins TRBV29-1 and TRBJ2-7, with D uncertain. Trimming took off 0 bases at V and 6 bases at J, with 15 bases between the two ends. The CDR3 is 14 residues long. Germline V gene lookup returns CDR1 SQVTM and CDR2 ANQGSEA. The CDR3: CSVEDYAVSGEQYF. DNA of the CDR3: TGCAGCGTTGAAGATTACGCAGTCTCAGGCGAGCAGTACTTC.

There are a few counts of this clone. The rearrangement joins TRBV5-1 to TRBJ2-2; maybe TRBD2 (6 bases). This CDR3 has 15 residues. Germline V gene data show CDR1 as SGHRS and CDR2 as YFSETQ. Trimming removed 2 bases at V and 4 bases at J, with 12 bases between. This CDR3 reads CASSFYSEGTGELFF. The CDR3 DNA reads as TGCGCCAGCAGCTTTTACTCGGAGGGCACCGGGGAGCTGTTTTTT. The full variable domain, in which reference TRBV5-1 and TRBJ2-2 provide the parts outside the CDR3, is KAGVTQTPRYLIKTRGQQVTLSCSPISGHRSVSWYQQTPGQGLQFLFEYFSETQRNKGNFPGRFSGRQFSNSRSEMNVSTLELGDSALYLCASSFYSEGTGELFFGEGSRLTVL.

This clone was seen once. The chain is built from TRBV11-2 and TRBJ2-5, with D unclear. V lost 1 base to trimming and J lost 7 bases, with 4 bases between them. This CDR3 comprises 11 residues. Germline V gives CDR1 SGHAT, CDR2 FQNNGV. CDR3 sequence (DNA): TGTGCCAGCAGCTTAGGGGGGACCCAGTACTTC. This gives the protein CASSLGGTQYF.